This section outlines one T cell receptor (beta chain) sequence together with its context. The CDR3 is 13 residues long. Germline lookup yields CDR1 SEHNR and CDR2 FQNEAQ (reference sequence). Trimming took 1 base from V and 14 from J, leaving 15 bases between them. Per the original methods: Estimation of nucleated cell counts relied on the amplification of reference gene primers. Clones were read by immunoSEQ multiplex PCR, and TCRdb kept only the in-frame ones, dropping some. V and J calls and clone size come straight from that table; D and trimming were deduced from the DNA. Here the sample spans about 97,000 clones, about 87% being singletons. The source of the sample is a study of blood T cell repertoires in COVID-19. Overall study context: Sites across the United States, Italy and Spain contributed samples from acute and convalescent COVID-19. PBMCs, B-cell-depleted T cells, or T cells provided the cDNA or gDNA that made up the material.

Sample: peripheral blood. The gene calls are TRBV7-9 and TRBJ1-5, with D possibly TRBD1 on 6 matching bases. The receptor was derived from a human donor in a cohort sampled during active COVID-19. The CDR3 protein is CASSLEWGGEKHF. CDR3 bases: TGTGCCAGCAGCTTAGAATGGGGGGGCGAGAAGCATTTT.